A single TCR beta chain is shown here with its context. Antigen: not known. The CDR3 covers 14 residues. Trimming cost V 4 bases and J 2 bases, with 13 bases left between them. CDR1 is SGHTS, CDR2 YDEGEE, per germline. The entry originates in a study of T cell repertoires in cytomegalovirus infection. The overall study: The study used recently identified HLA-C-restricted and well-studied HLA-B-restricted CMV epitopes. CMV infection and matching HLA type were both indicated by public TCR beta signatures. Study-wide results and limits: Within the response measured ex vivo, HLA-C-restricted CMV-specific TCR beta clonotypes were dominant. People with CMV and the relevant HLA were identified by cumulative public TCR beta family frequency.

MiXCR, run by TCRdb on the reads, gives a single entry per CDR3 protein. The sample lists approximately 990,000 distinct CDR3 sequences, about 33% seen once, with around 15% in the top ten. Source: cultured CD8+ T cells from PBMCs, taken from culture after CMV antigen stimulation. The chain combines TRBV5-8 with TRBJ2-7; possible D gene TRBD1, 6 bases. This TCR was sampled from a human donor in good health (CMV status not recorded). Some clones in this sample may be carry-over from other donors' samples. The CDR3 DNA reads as TGTGCCAGCAGCCCGGACAGTTCCGCCTACGAGCAGTACGTC. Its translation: CASSPDSSAYEQYV.